Listed here are 10 T cell receptor beta chains from one sample, sequenced in a study of glioma-infiltrating T cells. Amplification of TCR alpha and beta CDR3 regions from RNA used iRepertoire nested multiplex PCR. TCRdb called the multiplex PCR reads again in MiXCR, with one record for every CDR3 protein. This table holds about 93,000 distinct CDR3 sequences, approximately 40% found once. The sample consisted of glioma tissue, nonneoplastic brain tissue, or PBMCs (not recorded which). These receptors were collected from a human donor with low-grade glioma or glioblastoma, undergoing nonglioma brain surgery, or in good health (not recorded which).

This clonotype was detected a few times. The V call is TRBV29-1, the J call TRBJ2-2; perhaps TRBD2 as D (5 bases). The CDR3 length is 15 residues. V shed 0 bases and J shed 5 bases, with 13 bases lying between them. CDR1 SQVTM and CDR2 ANQGSEA come from the germline V gene. CDR3: CSVEDPGLGTGELFF. CDR3 sequence (DNA): TGCAGCGTTGAAGATCCGGGGTTAGGTACCGGGGAGCTGTTTTTT.

This clonotype occurred many times. The rearrangement uses TRBV28 and TRBJ2-3; no clear D. The V gene's germline CDR1 is MDHEN and CDR2 SYDVKM. This CDR3 is built from 13 residues. V was cut by 3 bases and J by 6 bases, with 10 bases left in between. The CDR3 here is CASSFRGMDTQYF. CDR3 nucleotides: TGTGCCAGCAGTTTTCGTGGGATGGATACGCAGTATTTT.

About this clonotype: A clone one base away is much larger, so this may be a read error. This chain uses TRBV4-1 with TRBJ2-5, with TRBD2 identical over 13 bases. The CDR3 runs to 16 residues. Germline V lookup: CDR1 MGHRA, CDR2 YSYEKL. The CDR3 DNA is TGTGCCAGCAGCACTCGGACTAGCGGGAGTAGGGAGATCCAGTACTTC. This gives the protein CASSTRTSGSREIQYF.

This clonotype was observed many times. The chain combines TRBV6-6 with TRBJ2-3, with TRBD1 identical over 9 bases. The J segment lost 7 bases and the V segment lost 2 bases, leaving 7 bases of the junction unmatched. Germline CDR1 and CDR2: MNHNY and SVGAGI (reference sequence). The CDR3 sequence is 15 residues long. The CDR3 region has the DNA TGTGCCAGCAGTTACCTTACAGGGGGCGCATATACGCAGTATTTT. This codes for CASSYLTGGAYTQYF.

The chain recombines TRBV5-6 with TRBJ1-5, with 10 bases identical to TRBD1. Germline assignment: CDR1 SGHDT and CDR2 YYEEEE. There are 16 residues in the CDR3. V lost 3 bases and J lost 6; bases outside the gene matches: 9. CDR3 coding DNA: TGTGCCAGCAGCTCTGCCCTGGGACAGGGGTTTCAGCCCCAGCATTTT. It is translated as CASSSALGQGFQPQHF.

In its sample, this clonotype was seen many times. This chain joins TRBV2 and TRBJ2-5; D might be TRBD1 or TRBD2, each matching 7 bases. Per germline, CDR1 SNHLY and CDR2 FYNNEI. V dropped 8 bases and J dropped 2 bases, with 12 bases sitting between them. This CDR3 comprises 13 residues. CDR3 in DNA: TGTGCCAGCGGGCAGGGGGGGCAAGAGACCCAGTACTTC. Protein product: CASGQGGQETQYF.

In its sample, this clonotype was seen many times. This chain joins TRBV3-1 and TRBJ2-7, with D unclear. V was pared by 0 bases and J by 3 bases, with 9 bases between. Germline CDR1 LGHDT, CDR2 YNNKEL (reference sequence). There are 14 residues in the CDR3. Here the CDR3 reads CASSQDVRNYEQYF. DNA for the CDR3: TGTGCCAGCAGCCAAGATGTCAGGAACTACGAGCAGTACTTC.

The chain uses TRBV18 and TRBJ2-7; 7 bases line up with TRBD2. The V gene's germline CDR1 is KGHSH and CDR2 LQKENI. This CDR3 has 16 residues. J gave up 2 bases and V 3 bases, and 10 bases lay outside the gene matches. DNA of the CDR3: TGTGCCAGCTCACCGGGAACCGGGGGGAGGACCTACGAGCAGTACTTC. Translating it yields CASSPGTGGRTYEQYF.

As concerns this clonotype: This may stem from a read error, because a much larger clone lies one nucleotide away. The gene calls are TRBV29-1 and TRBJ2-5; D gene unclear. The CDR3 is 13 residues long. Germline lookup yields CDR1 SQVTM and CDR2 ANQGSEA. Trimming took off 6 bases at V and 5 bases at J, with 16 bases between the two ends. This chain's CDR3 is CSVRQTSWETQYF. CDR3 nucleotides: TGCAGCGTCAGACAAACTTCGTGGGAGACCCAGTACTTC.

This clonotype was observed many times. The chain is built from TRBV7-8 and TRBJ2-3, with D uncertain. The CDR3 loop spans 12 amino acids. Trimming cost V 5 bases and J 6 bases, with 9 bases left between them. Germline-derived CDR1 and CDR2 are SGHVS and FQNEAQ. CDR3 region: CASSVYLDTQYF. The CDR3 nucleotides are TGTGCCAGCAGCGTCTACCTGGATACGCAGTATTTT.